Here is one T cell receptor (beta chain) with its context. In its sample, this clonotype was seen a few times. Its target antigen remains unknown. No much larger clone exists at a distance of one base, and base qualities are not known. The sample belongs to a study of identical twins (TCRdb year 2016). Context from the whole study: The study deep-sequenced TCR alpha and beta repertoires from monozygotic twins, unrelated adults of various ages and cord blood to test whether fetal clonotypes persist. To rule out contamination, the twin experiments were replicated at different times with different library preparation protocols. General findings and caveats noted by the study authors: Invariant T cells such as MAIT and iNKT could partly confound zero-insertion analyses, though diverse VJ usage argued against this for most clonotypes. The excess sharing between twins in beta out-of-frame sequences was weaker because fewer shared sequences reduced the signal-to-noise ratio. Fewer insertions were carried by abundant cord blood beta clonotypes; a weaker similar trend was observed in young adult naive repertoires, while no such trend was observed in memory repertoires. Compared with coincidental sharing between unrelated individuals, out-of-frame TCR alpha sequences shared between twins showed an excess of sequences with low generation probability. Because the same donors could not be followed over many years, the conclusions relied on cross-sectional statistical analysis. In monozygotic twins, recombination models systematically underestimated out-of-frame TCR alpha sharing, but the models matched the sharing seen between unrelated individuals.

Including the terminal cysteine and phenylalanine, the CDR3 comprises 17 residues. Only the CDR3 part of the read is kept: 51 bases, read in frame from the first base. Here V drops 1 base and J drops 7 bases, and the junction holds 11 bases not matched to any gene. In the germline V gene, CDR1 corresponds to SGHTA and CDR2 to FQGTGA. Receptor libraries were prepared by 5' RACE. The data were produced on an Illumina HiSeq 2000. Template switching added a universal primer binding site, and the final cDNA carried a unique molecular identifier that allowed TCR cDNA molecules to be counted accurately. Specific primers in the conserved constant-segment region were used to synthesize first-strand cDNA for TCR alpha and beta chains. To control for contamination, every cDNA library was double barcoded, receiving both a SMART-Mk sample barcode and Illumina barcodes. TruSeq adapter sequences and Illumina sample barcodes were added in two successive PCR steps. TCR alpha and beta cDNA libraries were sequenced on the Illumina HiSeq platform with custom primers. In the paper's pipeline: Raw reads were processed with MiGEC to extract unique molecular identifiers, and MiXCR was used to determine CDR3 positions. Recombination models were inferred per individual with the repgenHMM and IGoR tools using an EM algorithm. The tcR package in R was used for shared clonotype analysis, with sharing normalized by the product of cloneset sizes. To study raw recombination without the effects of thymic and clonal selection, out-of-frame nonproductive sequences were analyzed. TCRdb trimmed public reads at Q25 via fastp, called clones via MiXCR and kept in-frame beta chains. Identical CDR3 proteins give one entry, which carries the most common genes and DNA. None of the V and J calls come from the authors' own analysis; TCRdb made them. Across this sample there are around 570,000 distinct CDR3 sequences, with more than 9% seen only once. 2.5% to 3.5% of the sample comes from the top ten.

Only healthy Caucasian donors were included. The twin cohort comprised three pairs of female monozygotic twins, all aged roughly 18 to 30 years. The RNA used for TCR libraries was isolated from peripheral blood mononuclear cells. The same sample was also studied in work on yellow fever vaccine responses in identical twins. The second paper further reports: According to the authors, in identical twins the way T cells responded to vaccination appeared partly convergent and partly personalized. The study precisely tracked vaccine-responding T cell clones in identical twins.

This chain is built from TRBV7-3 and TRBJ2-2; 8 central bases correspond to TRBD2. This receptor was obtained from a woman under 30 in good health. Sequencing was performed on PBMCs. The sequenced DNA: TGTGCCAGCAGCTTAAACGGGGGGGCGTCTAAGAGCGGGGAGCTGTTTTTT. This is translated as CASSLNGGASKSGELFF.